The TCR beta chain under discussion was sequenced for a study of T-cell memory formation after mild COVID-19. The overall study: TCR clusters were largely donor specific.

This clonotype was picked up a small number of times. Constant-segment primers and 5'RACE yielded cDNA libraries for TCR alpha and TCR beta, each carrying sample barcodes and UMIs. One entry per CDR3 protein results from TCRdb running MiXCR on the 5' RACE reads. The sample contains a few hundred thousand distinct CDR3 sequences, 20% to 25% of which appear only once. From germline, CDR1 is MNHEY and CDR2 SMNVEV (reference sequence). The V end was cut by 7 bases, the J end by 3 bases, with 13 bases between. The CDR3 consists of 13 residues. The sequenced material came from PBMCs or a T cell subset sorted from them (not recorded which). V is TRBV27 and J is TRBJ2-7, with D unresolved. The receptor was isolated from an adult woman who had mild COVID-19 (a few samples of this study predate the infection). Cell type and time point are not known. CDR3 nucleotide sequence: TGTGCCAGCACGGGCCCCCCCCACTACGAGCAGTACTTC. Protein product: CASTGPPHYEQYF.